Included here is one T cell receptor beta chain sequence, with context. The antigen is undetermined. The authors reverse transcribed all of the isolated RNA, so sequencing captured expressed TCRB transcripts. Here immunoSEQ multiplex PCR was the method, and the copy in TCRdb shows in-frame clones only, minus some. This sample has 900,000 or so clones; roughly a sixth occur once, and the top ten carry around 0.02%. Germline V gives CDR1 MNHEY, CDR2 SMNVEV (reference sequence). The V and J ends lost 4 bases and 0 bases respectively, with 9 bases between them. This CDR3 is built from 14 residues. These data come from a study of beta chain features in type 1 diabetes. General study results and limits: cDNA sequencing could over-represent cells with high TCR expression.

The chain is built from TRBV27 and TRBJ1-1; D is uncertain. This clonotype originated in a woman under 30 in good health. The source material was naive CD4+ T cells from blood. Here the CDR3 reads CASSSHSLNTEAFF. In DNA form, the CDR3 reads TGTGCCAGCAGTTCTCACTCGCTGAACACTGAAGCTTTCTTT.